These T cell receptor beta chains were read from a single sample in a study of blood T cell repertoires in COVID-19. TCRdb's table, derived via immunoSEQ multiplex PCR, lists solely in-frame clones and lacks some. The sample shows under 400,000 clones, around 87% of them seen only once. The material sequenced was PBMCs or T cells enriched from blood (not recorded which). These TCRs come from a middle-aged man in a cohort exposed to, infected with or recovered from COVID-19 (not recorded which). The CDR3 runs from the conserved cysteine through the conserved F or W. Fields, in order: V gene, D gene, J gene, clone size, CDR3 protein, CDR3 DNA. The D gene is left open where the match is weak. Size values are once, few and many counts, or a class for expanded clones, and some rows have none.

>TRBV6-5|NA|TRBJ1-3|NA
CASTRGRTIYF
TGTGCCAGCACACGGGGAAGGACCATATATTTT
>TRBV5-1|TRBD2|TRBJ2-1|NA
CASSLGLAGWSNEQFF
TGCGCCAGCAGCTTGGGGCTAGCGGGATGGAGCAATGAGCAGTTCTTC
>TRBV6-5|TRBD1|TRBJ1-2|NA
CASRGQGYGYTF
TGTGCCAGCAGGGGACAGGGGTACGGCTACACCTTC
>TRBV29-1|TRBD2|TRBJ2-3|NA
CSAATSGVTDTQYF
TGCAGCGCGGCGACTAGCGGGGTCACAGATACGCAGTATTTT
>TRBV19|TRBD1|TRBJ1-2|few
CASSPGTGYGGYTF
TGTGCCAGTAGTCCCGGGACAGGGTACGGAGGCTACACCTTC
>TRBV3-1/TRBV3-2|TRBD1|TRBJ1-6|NA
CASSRKTGGGSPLHF
TGTGCCAGCAGCCGAAAGACAGGGGGCGGTTCACCCCTCCACTTT
>TRBV18|NA|TRBJ2-2|few
CASSPAIFDRNTGELFF
TGTGCCAGCTCACCCGCCATTTTCGACAGAAACACCGGGGAGCTGTTTTTT
>TRBV30|NA|TRBJ2-7|NA
CAWSVQGVYEQYF
TGTGCCTGGAGTGTACAAGGGGTCTACGAGCAGTACTTC
>TRBV29-1|NA|TRBJ2-1|NA
CSAKQEFDNEQFF
TGCAGCGCCAAACAGGAGTTCGACAATGAGCAGTTCTTC
>TRBV2|TRBD1|TRBJ1-1|NA
CASKRGLNTEAFF
TGTGCCAGCAAAAGGGGGCTTAACACTGAAGCTTTCTTT
>TRBV18|NA|TRBJ1-2|NA
CASSPTDYNNYGYTF
TGTGCCAGCTCACCCACAGATTATAATAACTATGGCTACACCTTC
>TRBV28|NA|TRBJ2-3|NA
CASSLVGRTDTQYF
TGTGCCAGCAGTTTAGTGGGCCGCACAGATACGCAGTATTTT
>TRBV3-1/TRBV3-2|NA|TRBJ1-2|few
CASSQVGRGNYGYTF
TGTGCCAGCAGCCAAGTGGGCAGGGGTAACTATGGCTACACCTTC
>TRBV2|NA|TRBJ2-1|few
CASRANRDGDEQFF
TGTGCCAGCAGGGCCAACAGGGATGGGGATGAGCAGTTCTTC
>TRBV6-6|TRBD1|TRBJ2-1|NA
CASKWDRVYNEQFF
TGTGCCAGCAAGTGGGACAGGGTTTACAATGAGCAGTTCTTC
>TRBV5-5|NA|TRBJ2-7|NA
CASSSLSYAGIRYEQYF
TGTGCCAGCAGCTCTTTATCATATGCAGGGATCCGGTACGAGCAGTACTTC
>TRBV10-3|NA|TRBJ2-1|NA
CAISESSREQFF
TGTGCCATCAGTGAGTCGTCGAGGGAGCAGTTCTTC
>TRBV27|NA|TRBJ2-1|NA
CASSITGDYNEQFF
TGTGCCAGCAGTATTACCGGAGATTACAATGAGCAGTTCTTC
>TRBV7-9|TRBD2|TRBJ2-1|few
CASSQPTGLGLAGGEQFF
TGTGCCAGCAGTCAGCCTACGGGGTTGGGACTAGCGGGAGGGGAGCAGTTCTTC
>TRBV19|NA|TRBJ1-1|NA
CASSIPPTGITEAFF
TGTGCCAGTAGTATACCCCCCACAGGGATCACTGAAGCTTTCTTT
>TRBV27|TRBD2|TRBJ2-7|NA
CASSLKRGGHEQYF
TGTGCCAGCAGTTTAAAACGGGGGGGCCACGAGCAGTACTTC
>TRBV15|TRBD1|TRBJ2-7|NA
CATSANQATGIYEQYF
TGTGCCACCAGCGCCAACCAAGCGACAGGGATCTACGAGCAGTACTTC
>TRBV28|TRBD1|TRBJ1-3|NA
CASSFQRTGSGNTIYF
TGTGCCAGCAGTTTCCAACGGACAGGGAGTGGAAACACCATATATTTT
>TRBV5-1|TRBD1|TRBJ1-1|NA
CASSTGQGANTEAFF
TGCGCCAGCAGCACGGGACAGGGAGCCAACACTGAAGCTTTCTTT
>TRBV7-6|TRBD2|TRBJ2-1|NA
CASSELAGGANEQFF
TGTGCCAGCAGCGAACTAGCGGGAGGGGCCAATGAGCAGTTCTTC
>TRBV18|NA|TRBJ2-1|NA
CASSPGASTSYNEQFF
TGTGCCAGCTCACCAGGAGCGTCCACTTCCTACAATGAGCAGTTCTTC
>TRBV15|NA|TRBJ2-4|NA
CATSIDRDWRNIQYF
TGTGCCACCAGCATAGACAGGGACTGGAGAAACATTCAGTACTTC
>TRBV4-2|TRBD2|TRBJ2-7|NA
CASSQDSGNVYEQYF
TGTGCCAGCAGCCAAGATAGCGGGAACGTCTACGAGCAGTACTTC
>TRBV7-2|NA|TRBJ1-1|NA
CASSLVRAGAEAFF
TGTGCCAGCAGCTTAGTCAGGGCTGGGGCTGAAGCTTTCTTT
>TRBV18|NA|TRBJ1-2|NA
CASSPPAARGDGYTF
TGTGCCAGCTCACCACCGGCGGCCAGGGGTGATGGCTACACCTTC
>TRBV10-3|TRBD2|TRBJ2-3|NA
CAITGGLSTDTQYF
TGTGCCATTACGGGGGGGTTAAGTACAGATACGCAGTATTTT
>TRBV28|TRBD1|TRBJ1-4|NA
CASSRTGGQEKLFF
TGTGCCAGCAGTCGGACAGGGGGCCAAGAAAAACTGTTTTTT
>TRBV2|TRBD1|TRBJ1-6|once
CASSGDRGYNSPLHF
TGTGCCAGCAGTGGGGACAGGGGATATAATTCACCCCTCCACTTT
>TRBV4-1|NA|TRBJ2-7|NA
CASSQTGSYEQYF
TGCGCCAGCAGCCAAACGGGATCCTACGAGCAGTACTTC
>TRBV12-5|TRBD1|TRBJ1-2|NA
CASGPGQNYGYTF
TGTGCTAGTGGCCCGGGACAGAACTATGGCTACACCTTC
>TRBV9|NA|TRBJ2-1|NA
CASSVAQENEQFF
TGTGCCAGCAGCGTAGCCCAGGAAAATGAGCAGTTCTTC
>TRBV2|NA|TRBJ2-2|NA
CASRVLATGELFF
TGTGCCAGCAGGGTTTTGGCCACCGGGGAGCTGTTTTTT
>TRBV28|TRBD2|TRBJ2-7|NA
CASTNGRGGYEQYF
TGTGCCAGCACCAACGGGAGGGGAGGCTACGAGCAGTACTTC
>TRBV15|TRBD2|TRBJ2-5|NA
CATSNPGTSRGAQETQYF
TGTGCCACCAGCAACCCAGGGACTAGCAGGGGCGCACAAGAGACCCAGTACTTC
>TRBV20-1|NA|TRBJ1-5|NA
CSASGHVSNQPQHF
TGCAGTGCTAGTGGGCACGTCAGCAATCAGCCCCAGCATTTT
>TRBV28|NA|TRBJ2-6|NA
CASTTTGSGANVLTF
TGTGCCAGCACCACGACAGGCTCTGGGGCCAACGTCCTGACTTTC
>TRBV29-1|TRBD2|TRBJ2-1|NA
CSVPPRGSGNEQFF
TGCAGCGTTCCCCCCCGCGGGAGTGGCAATGAGCAGTTCTTC
>TRBV27|TRBD1|TRBJ2-7|NA
CASSFGTGIYEQYF
TGTGCCAGCAGTTTCGGGACAGGGATCTACGAGCAGTACTTC
>TRBV2|TRBD2|TRBJ2-7|once
CASRLQRDPYEQYF
TGTGCCAGCAGGCTCCAGCGGGATCCCTACGAGCAGTACTTC
>TRBV6-5|NA|TRBJ1-2|NA
CASGPGVSYTF
TGTGCCAGCGGGCCAGGGGTCTCCTACACCTTC
>TRBV2|TRBD2|TRBJ2-2|NA
CASRQAGTGELFF
TGTGCCAGCAGACAAGCGGGGACCGGGGAGCTGTTTTTT
>TRBV28|NA|TRBJ1-1|NA
CASMGALGNTEAFF
TGTGCCAGCATGGGGGCGCTGGGGAACACTGAAGCTTTCTTT
>TRBV29-1|NA|TRBJ1-1|NA
CSVAQGSTEAFF
TGCAGCGTTGCCCAGGGGAGCACTGAAGCTTTCTTT